Listed below are T cell receptor beta chains from one sample, sequenced in a study of CD8+ T cells in alopecia areata. The table came from immunoSEQ multiplex PCR; TCRdb's copy has only in-frame clones and leaves some out. The sample holds under 200,000 clones; about 60% are singletons and the top ten take around 14%. Sequenced here: CD4+ T cells sorted from blood, sampled at week 24, from a patient treated with tofacitinib. The receptors derive from a human donor with alopecia areata. CDR3s include the opening cysteine and the closing phenylalanine or tryptophan. D genes are given only for firm matches. A row's size may be missing; if present it is once, few, many or a size class.

j_call	d_call	clone_size	v_call	cdr3_aa	cdr3_nt
TRBJ2-3	.	.	TRBV2	CASSEANLLGWADTQYF	TGTGCCAGCAGTGAAGCAAACCTACTAGGTTGGGCAGATACGCAGTATTTT
TRBJ1-2	.	.	TRBV7-9	CASSLVRNYGYTF	TGTGCCAGCAGCTTAGTTCGTAACTATGGCTACACCTTC
TRBJ2-3	TRBD1	.	TRBV6-5	CASSQGRLGDTQYF	TGTGCCAGCTCACAGGGGCGGTTGGGAGATACGCAGTATTTT
TRBJ2-3	.	.	TRBV7-9	CASSLAGGRTDTQYF	TGTGCCAGCAGCTTAGCGGGGGGTCGCACAGATACGCAGTATTTT
TRBJ2-5	.	.	TRBV7-8	CASSLPGAQYF	TGTGCCAGCAGCCTCCCGGGGGCCCAGTACTTC
TRBJ2-5	TRBD1	.	TRBV25-1	CASSSRTGGETQYF	TGTGCCAGCAGTTCCAGGACAGGGGGAGAGACCCAGTACTTC
TRBJ1-1	TRBD1	.	TRBV5-1	CASSLTGQGDTEAFF	TGCGCCAGCAGCTTAACGGGACAGGGGGATACTGAAGCTTTCTTT
TRBJ2-3	.	few	TRBV5-1	CASSWERQPDTQYF	TGCGCCAGCAGCTGGGAACGACAGCCTGATACGCAGTATTTT
TRBJ1-6	.	.	TRBV7-9	CASSKNGEGSPLHF	TGTGCCAGCAGCAAAAATGGGGAGGGGTCACCCCTCCACTTT
TRBJ2-7	.	.	TRBV6-6	CASSYTESRSYEQYF	TGTGCCAGCAGTTACACCGAATCGAGGTCCTACGAGCAGTACTTC
TRBJ1-6	.	.	TRBV30	CAWSTGQLGSPLHF	TGTGCCTGGAGTACCGGCCAATTGGGATCACCCCTCCACTTT
TRBJ1-2	.	.	TRBV4-1	CASSRPGLSYGYTF	TGCGCCAGCAGCCGTCCAGGGCTGTCGTATGGCTACACCTTC
TRBJ1-1	TRBD1	.	TRBV6-5	CASSYDGTGGGQAFF	TGTGCCAGCAGTTACGATGGGACAGGGGGCGGGCAAGCTTTCTTT
TRBJ1-2	TRBD1	.	TRBV7-2	CASSDGRGTGYGYTF	TGTGCCAGCAGCGACGGGCGGGGGACAGGGTATGGCTACACCTTC
TRBJ1-2	.	.	TRBV4-1	CASSQGPLYGYTF	TGCGCCAGCAGCCAAGGGCCCCTCTATGGCTACACCTTC
TRBJ1-2	.	.	TRBV4-1	CASSQESVYGYTF	TGCGCCAGCAGCCAAGAGTCGGTTTATGGCTACACCTTC
TRBJ1-1	TRBD1	.	TRBV19	CASSKAGGRGTEAFF	TGTGCCAGTAGTAAAGCAGGGGGAAGAGGCACTGAAGCTTTCTTT
TRBJ2-3	TRBD2	.	TRBV14	CASTLGLLSTDTQYF	TGTGCCAGCACCCTGGGACTACTGAGCACAGATACGCAGTATTTT
TRBJ2-1	TRBD2	few	TRBV7-2	CASSLTSGGDAFF	TGTGCCAGCAGCTTAACTAGCGGGGGTGATGCGTTCTTC
TRBJ2-1	.	few	TRBV5-1	CASSRQAYNEQFF	TGCGCCAGCAGTCGACAGGCCTACAATGAGCAGTTCTTC
TRBJ2-7	TRBD2	.	TRBV11-2	CASSRSGGVSSYEQYF	TGTGCCAGCAGCCGCTCTGGGGGGGTAAGCTCCTACGAGCAGTACTTC
TRBJ2-1	TRBD1	.	TRBV2	CASKLRDSSYNEQFF	TGTGCCAGCAAACTCCGGGACAGTTCCTACAATGAGCAGTTCTTC
TRBJ2-2	TRBD1	.	TRBV11-3	CASSLLDRDTGELFF	TGTGCCAGCAGCTTATTGGACAGGGATACCGGGGAGCTGTTTTTT